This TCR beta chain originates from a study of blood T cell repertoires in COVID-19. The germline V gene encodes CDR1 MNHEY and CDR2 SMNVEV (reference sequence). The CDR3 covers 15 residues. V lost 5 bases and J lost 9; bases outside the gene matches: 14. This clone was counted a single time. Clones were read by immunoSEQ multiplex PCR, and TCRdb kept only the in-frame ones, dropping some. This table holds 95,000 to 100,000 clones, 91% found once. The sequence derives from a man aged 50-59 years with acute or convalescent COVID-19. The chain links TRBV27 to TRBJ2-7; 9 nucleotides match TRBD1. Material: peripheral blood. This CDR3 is CASSGMTGGMIGQYF. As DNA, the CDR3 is TGTGCCAGCAGTGGGATGACAGGGGGTATGATAGGGCAGTACTTC.